The TCR beta chain under discussion was sequenced for a study of blood T cell repertoires in COVID-19. In the study overall: Spain, Italy and the United States supplied samples that represented acute and convalescent COVID-19.

With 5 bases removed from V and 3 bases from J, the gap between germline ends came to 8 bases. Germline V gives CDR1 MDHEN, CDR2 SYDVKM. The CDR3 has 12 residues. Original processing notes: Amplifying reference gene primers gave estimates of nucleated cell counts. The assay was immunoSEQ multiplex PCR, and TCRdb's table has in-frame clones only and misses some. V and J calls and clone size are as listed in that table; D and trimming were resolved from the DNA. The data hold around 63,000 clones, with just over 85% observed a single time. As to this clone: This same CDR3 is encoded by further DNA sequences in the sample.

Sequenced: peripheral blood. The chain joins TRBV28 to TRBJ2-7, with D possibly TRBD1 on 6 matching bases. This receptor was obtained from a woman aged 80 or over with active COVID-19. CDR3 sequence: CASSLGGYEQYF. Here the CDR3 DNA reads TGTGCCAGCAGTCTAGGGGGCTACGAGCAGTACTTC.